What follows describes a single T cell receptor beta chain. The data stem from a study of blood T cell repertoires in COVID-19. Overall study: The study drew acute and convalescent COVID-19 samples from the United States, Italy and Spain.

In the source study's methods: Estimation of nucleated cell counts relied on the amplification of reference gene primers. TCRdb keeps only in-frame clones here, not all; method: immunoSEQ multiplex PCR. The V and J calls and the clone size are those of that table, but D and trimming were determined from the DNA. The sample contains 60,000 to 75,000 clones, about 87% of which appear only once. V was clipped by 0 bases and J by 0 bases, with 15 bases between them. The CDR3 contains 17 residues. CDR1 and CDR2 (germline): SGHAT, FQDESV (reference sequence). Sequencing used peripheral blood. The TCR comes from a man aged 45 to 65 with active COVID-19. The gene calls are TRBV11-1 and TRBJ2-7; D is perhaps TRBD2 (9 bases). The chain's CDR3 is CASSLAAGGTGSYEQYF. CDR3 in DNA: TGTGCCAGCAGCTTAGCGGCGGGAGGGACAGGCTCCTACGAGCAGTACTTC.